This T cell receptor beta chain was documented in a study of blood T cell repertoires in COVID-19 (dated by TCRdb to the early 2020s). As for the study more broadly: Collaborator samples came from the United States, Italy and Spain and covered acute and convalescent phases of COVID-19. The material from the prospective study consisted of cDNA or gDNA derived from T cells, B-cell-depleted T cells, or PBMCs. The dataset comprised deeply sampled blood TCRbeta repertoires from subjects exposed to, actively infected with, or recovered from COVID-19. The repertoires were released in a freely available public database intended as a resource for research on the immune response to SARS-CoV-2. The samples were drawn from two sources: the first 160 participants of the ongoing ImmuneRACE study, and some 1,300 subjects contributed by 6 global collaborators. The sample metadata nearly always contained a de-identified subject ID, COVID-19 status, age in years and sex. HLA class I and class II types, where available, came from metadata supplied by the sample provider rather than from assay-based typing.

On this clone: What antigen it recognizes has not been identified. Per-base qualities were not stored, and no clone one base away is much larger.

Paper-wide results and their limitations: How much clinical and demographic metadata was included differed by source and by participant, and the metadata was provided uncurated.

Collaborating institutions collected whole blood in K2EDTA tubes following their own protocols. For TCRbeta analysis, collaborator samples were shipped as frozen whole blood, as isolated PBMCs, or as DNA extracted from either sample type. The immunoSEQ Assay, a bias-controlled multiplex PCR, was used to amplify TCRbeta CDR3 regions from genomic DNA. In the source study's methods: Nucleated cell counts per sample were estimated from amplification of reference gene primers within the assay. To quantify the absolute abundance of each unique TCRbeta CDR3 rearrangement, sequence reads were collapsed and filtered. For each sample, productive Simpson clonality was calculated as the square root of Simpson's diversity index over productive rearrangements. TCRdb retrieved this table from immuneACCESS and kept in-frame rearrangements only. Not all clones are present; in checked studies, unresolved V genes account for under half, and no reason is known for the remainder. V and J calls and clone size follow that table, whereas D and trimming were derived from the DNA. Across this sample there are some 80,000 clones, with roughly 87% seen only once. 2.5% to 3.5% of the sample goes to the ten largest clones.

Trimming removed 3 bases from V and 4 bases from J, leaving 11 bases between the germline ends. Taken from the germline V gene, the CDR1 and CDR2 loops are SQVTM and ANQGSEA. The CDR3 goes from the cysteine to the phenylalanine over 13 residues. The retained sequence is limited to the CDR3, 39 bases, with the frame set at the first base. The V gene is TRBV29-1 and the J gene is TRBJ2-3, with the D segment identity uncertain. The sequenced sample was peripheral blood. The TCR originated in a woman aged 45-65 years with active or convalescent COVID-19. The CDR3 is CSVDSHKSDTQYF. The nucleotide sequence is TGCAGCGTTGATTCCCACAAGTCAGATACGCAGTATTTT.